This T cell receptor (beta chain) was profiled in a study of shared clonotypes between healthy human individuals. Only a few counts were recorded for this clone. The antigen is undetermined. Study-level results: Inspection by rarefaction showed sorted-subset sequencing to be incomplete despite large depth. Generally, naive subsets came out with larger estimated richness than memory subsets.

Sequencing was performed with immunoSEQ multiplex PCR; in TCRdb, only in-frame clones are kept and a portion is missing. The sample holds 1.5 million to 2.5 million clones, roughly 95% seen once. Germline V gene lookup returns CDR1 SGHAT and CDR2 FQNNGV. V was pared by 1 base and J by 3 bases, with 4 bases between. The length of the CDR3 is 12 residues. Terminally differentiated effector memory CD45RA+ cells were left out of the naive CD8 fraction, which was CD45RO-negative and positively selected for CCR7. This TCR was sampled from a man younger than 35 in good health. This chain uses TRBV11-2 with TRBJ2-7; D remains unclear. Sequenced input: naive CD8+ T cells sorted from blood. The CDR3 spells CASSLADYEQYF. The CDR3 bases are TGTGCCAGCAGCTTAGCAGACTACGAGCAGTACTTC.